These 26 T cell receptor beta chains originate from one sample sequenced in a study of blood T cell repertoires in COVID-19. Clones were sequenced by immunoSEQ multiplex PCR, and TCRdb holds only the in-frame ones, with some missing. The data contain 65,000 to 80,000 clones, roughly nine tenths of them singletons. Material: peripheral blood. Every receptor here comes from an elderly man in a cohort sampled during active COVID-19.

DNA of the CDR3: TGTGCCAGCAGTGTAACCGGGACAGGGGGCGCAGAGACCCAGTACTTC. Protein sequence: CASSVTGTGGAETQYF. The V call is TRBV27, the J call TRBJ2-5, with 12 nucleotides matching TRBD1. Unmatched junction bases numbered 8, after V lost 5 bases and J lost 4 bases. This CDR3 spans 16 amino acids. Germline V gene lookup returns CDR1 MNHEY and CDR2 SMNVEV (reference sequence).

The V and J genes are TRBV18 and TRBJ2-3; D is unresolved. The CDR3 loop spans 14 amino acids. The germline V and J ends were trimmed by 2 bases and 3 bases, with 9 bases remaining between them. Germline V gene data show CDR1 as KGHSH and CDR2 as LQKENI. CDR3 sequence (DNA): TGTGCCAGCTCACCAGATAGCTCGACAGATACGCAGTATTTT. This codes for CASSPDSSTDTQYF.

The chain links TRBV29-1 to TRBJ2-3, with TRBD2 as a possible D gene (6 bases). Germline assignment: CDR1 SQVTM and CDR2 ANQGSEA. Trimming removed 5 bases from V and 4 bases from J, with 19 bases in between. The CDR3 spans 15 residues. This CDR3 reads CSVIMSAGRSDTQYF. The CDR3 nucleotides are TGCAGCGTTATAATGTCGGCAGGGAGGTCAGATACGCAGTATTTT.

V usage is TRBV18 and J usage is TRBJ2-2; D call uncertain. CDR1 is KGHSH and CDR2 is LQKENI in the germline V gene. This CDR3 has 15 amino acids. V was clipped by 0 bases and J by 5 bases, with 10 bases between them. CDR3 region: CASSPPNERTGELFF. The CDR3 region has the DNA TGTGCCAGCTCACCACCGAATGAACGGACCGGGGAGCTGTTTTTT.

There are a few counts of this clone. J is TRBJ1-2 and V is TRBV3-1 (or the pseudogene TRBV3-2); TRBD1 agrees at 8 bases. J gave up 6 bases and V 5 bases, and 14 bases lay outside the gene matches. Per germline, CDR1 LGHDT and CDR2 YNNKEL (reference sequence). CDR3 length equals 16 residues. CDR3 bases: TGTGCCAGCAGCACATTATCCTCCGGACAGGGAAATGGCTACACCTTC. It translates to CASSTLSSGQGNGYTF.

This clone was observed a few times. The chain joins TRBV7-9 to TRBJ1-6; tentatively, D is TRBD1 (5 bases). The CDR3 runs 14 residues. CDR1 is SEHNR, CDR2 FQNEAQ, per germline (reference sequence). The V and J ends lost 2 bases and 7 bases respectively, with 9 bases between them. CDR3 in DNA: TGTGCCAGCAGCTTAATGCAGGGAAATTCACCCCTCCACTTT. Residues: CASSLMQGNSPLHF.

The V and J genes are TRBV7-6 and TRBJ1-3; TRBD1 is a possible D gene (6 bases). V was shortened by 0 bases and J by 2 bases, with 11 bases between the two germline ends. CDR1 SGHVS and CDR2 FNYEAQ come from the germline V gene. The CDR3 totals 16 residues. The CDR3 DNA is TGTGCCAGCAGCTTAGCTGGGGGCTACGCTGGAAACACCATATATTTT. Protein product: CASSLAGGYAGNTIYF. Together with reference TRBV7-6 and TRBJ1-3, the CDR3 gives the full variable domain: GAGVSQSPRYKVTKRGQDVALRCDPISGHVSLYWYRQALGQGPEFLTYFNYEAQQDKSGLPNDRFSAERPEGSISTLTIQRTEQRDSAMYRCASSLAGGYAGNTIYFGEGSWLTVV.

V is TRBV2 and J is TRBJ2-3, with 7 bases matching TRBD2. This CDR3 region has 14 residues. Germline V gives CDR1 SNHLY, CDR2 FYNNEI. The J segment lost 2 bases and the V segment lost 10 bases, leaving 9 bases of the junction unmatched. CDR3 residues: CAIRRGGPTDTQYF. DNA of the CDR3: TGTGCCATACGTCGGGGAGGGCCCACAGATACGCAGTATTTT.

The CDR3 bases are TGTGCCAGCAGCCCCGAAAGTCGACAGGCGCAGTACTTC. This translates into CASSPESRQAQYF. This chain links TRBV3-1 (or the pseudogene TRBV3-2) with TRBJ2-7, with TRBD1 as a possible D gene (6 bases). CDR3 length: 13 amino acids. Germline assignment: CDR1 LGHDT and CDR2 YNNKEL (reference sequence). The V end was cut by 4 bases, the J end by 9 bases, with 16 bases between.

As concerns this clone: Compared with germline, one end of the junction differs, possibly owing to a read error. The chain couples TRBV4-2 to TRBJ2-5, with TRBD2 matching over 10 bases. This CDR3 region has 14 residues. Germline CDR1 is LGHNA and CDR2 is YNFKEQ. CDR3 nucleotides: TGTGCCAGCAGCCAAGGCGGGACTAGCGCCGCACCGAACTTC. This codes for CASSQGGTSAAPNF.

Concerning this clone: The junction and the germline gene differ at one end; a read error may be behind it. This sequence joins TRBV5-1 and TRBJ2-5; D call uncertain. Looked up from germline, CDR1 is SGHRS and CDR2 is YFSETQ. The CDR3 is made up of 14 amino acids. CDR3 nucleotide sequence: TGCGCCAGCAGGTTGGCGTCGTCGCAGGAGACCCAGTACTTC. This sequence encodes CASRLASSQETQYF.

The CDR3 loop is CASSVAAGGKVAQYF. The CDR3 DNA reads TGCGCCAGCAGTGTGGCGGCGGGGGGGAAGGTTGCGCAGTATTTT. This sequence joins TRBV10-2 and TRBJ2-3; 9 bases align to TRBD2. V shed 4 bases, J shed 10 bases, and the junction held 12 bases outside the gene matches. Germline assignment: CDR1 WSHSY and CDR2 SAAADI. The CDR3 runs to 15 residues.

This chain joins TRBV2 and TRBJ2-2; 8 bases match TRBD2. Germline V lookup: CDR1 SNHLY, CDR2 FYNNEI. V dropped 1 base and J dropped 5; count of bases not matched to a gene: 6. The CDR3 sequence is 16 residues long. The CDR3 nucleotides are TGTGCCAGCAGTGAAGACACGGCTAGCGGGACCGGGGAGCTGTTTTTT. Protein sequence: CASSEDTASGTGELFF.

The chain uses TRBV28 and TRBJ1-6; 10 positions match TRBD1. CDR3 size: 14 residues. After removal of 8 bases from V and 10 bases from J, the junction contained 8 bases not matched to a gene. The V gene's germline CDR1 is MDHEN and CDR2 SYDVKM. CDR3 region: CASEGQGRESPLHF. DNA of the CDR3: TGTGCCAGCGAGGGACAGGGGCGTGAGTCACCCCTCCACTTT.

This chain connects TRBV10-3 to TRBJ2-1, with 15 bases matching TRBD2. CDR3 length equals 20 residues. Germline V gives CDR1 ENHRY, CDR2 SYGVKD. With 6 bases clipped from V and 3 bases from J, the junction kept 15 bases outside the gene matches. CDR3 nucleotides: TGTGCCATCAGCGGATCCGGGACTAGCGGGGGGTCCCCTTACTACAATGAGCAGTTCTTC. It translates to CAISGSGTSGGSPYYNEQFF.

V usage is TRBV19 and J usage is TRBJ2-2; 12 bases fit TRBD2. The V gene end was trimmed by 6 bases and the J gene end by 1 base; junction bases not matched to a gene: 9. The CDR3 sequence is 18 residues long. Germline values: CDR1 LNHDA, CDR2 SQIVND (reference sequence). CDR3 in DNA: TGTGCCAGTAGCTTCCCCCCTAGCGGGGGGGAGAACACCGGGGAGCTGTTTTTT. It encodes CASSFPPSGGENTGELFF.

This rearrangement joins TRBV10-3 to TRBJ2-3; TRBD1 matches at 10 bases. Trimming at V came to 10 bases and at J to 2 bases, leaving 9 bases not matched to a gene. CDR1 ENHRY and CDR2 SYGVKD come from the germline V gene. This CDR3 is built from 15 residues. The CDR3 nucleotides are TGTGCCACCAAAACCGGGACAGGGGACACAGATACGCAGTATTTT. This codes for CATKTGTGDTDTQYF.

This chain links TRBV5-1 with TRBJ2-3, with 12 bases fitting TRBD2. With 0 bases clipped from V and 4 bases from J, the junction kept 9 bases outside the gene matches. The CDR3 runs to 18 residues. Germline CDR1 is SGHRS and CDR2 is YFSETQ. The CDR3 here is CASSLAATSGGRPDTQYF. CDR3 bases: TGCGCCAGCAGCTTGGCAGCGACTAGCGGGGGCAGGCCAGATACGCAGTATTTT.

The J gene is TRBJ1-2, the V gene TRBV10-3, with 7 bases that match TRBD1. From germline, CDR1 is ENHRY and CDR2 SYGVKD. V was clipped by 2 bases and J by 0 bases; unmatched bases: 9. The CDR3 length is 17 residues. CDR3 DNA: TGTGCCATCAGTGAGAATATTCAGGGGGGTCCTAACTATGGCTACACCTTC. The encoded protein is CAISENIQGGPNYGYTF.

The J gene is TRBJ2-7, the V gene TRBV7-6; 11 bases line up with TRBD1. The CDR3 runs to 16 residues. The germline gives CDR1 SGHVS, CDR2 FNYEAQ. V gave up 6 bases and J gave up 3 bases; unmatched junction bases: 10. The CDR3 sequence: CASSSDRGPYLYEQYV. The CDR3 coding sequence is TGTGCCAGCAGTTCGGACAGGGGGCCCTACCTCTACGAGCAGTACGTC.

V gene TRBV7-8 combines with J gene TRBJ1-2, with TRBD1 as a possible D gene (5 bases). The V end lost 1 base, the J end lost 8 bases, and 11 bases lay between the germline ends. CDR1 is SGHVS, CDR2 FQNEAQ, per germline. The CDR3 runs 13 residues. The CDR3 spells CASSLGQGYGYTF. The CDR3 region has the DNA TGTGCCAGCAGCTTAGGTCAGGGATACGGCTACACCTTC. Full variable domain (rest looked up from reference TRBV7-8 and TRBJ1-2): GAGVSQSPRYKVAKRGQDVALRCDPISGHVSLFWYQQALGQGPEFLTYFQNEAQLDKSGLPSDRFFAERPEGSVSTLKIQRTQQEDSAVYLCASSLGQGYGYTFGSGTRLTVV.

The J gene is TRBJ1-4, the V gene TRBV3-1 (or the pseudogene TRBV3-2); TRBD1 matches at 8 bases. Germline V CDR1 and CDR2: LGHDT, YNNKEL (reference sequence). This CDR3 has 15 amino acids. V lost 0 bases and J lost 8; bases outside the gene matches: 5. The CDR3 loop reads CASSQDFGQGEKLFF. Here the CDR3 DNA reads TGTGCCAGCAGCCAAGATTTCGGACAGGGAGAAAAACTGTTTTTT.

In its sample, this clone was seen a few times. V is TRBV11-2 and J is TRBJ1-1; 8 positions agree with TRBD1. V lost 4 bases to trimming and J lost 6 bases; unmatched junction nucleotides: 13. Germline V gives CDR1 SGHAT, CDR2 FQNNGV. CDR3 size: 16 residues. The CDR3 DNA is TGTGCCAGCAGCTACATACCGGACAGGGAGAATTCTGAAGCTTTCTTT. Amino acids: CASSYIPDRENSEAFF.

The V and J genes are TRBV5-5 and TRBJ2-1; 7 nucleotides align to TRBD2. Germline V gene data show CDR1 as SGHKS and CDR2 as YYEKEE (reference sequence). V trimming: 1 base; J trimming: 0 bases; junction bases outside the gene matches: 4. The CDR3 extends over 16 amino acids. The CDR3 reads CASSLRLAVSYNEQFF. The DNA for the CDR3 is TGTGCCAGCAGCTTGAGGCTAGCGGTCTCCTACAATGAGCAGTTCTTC.

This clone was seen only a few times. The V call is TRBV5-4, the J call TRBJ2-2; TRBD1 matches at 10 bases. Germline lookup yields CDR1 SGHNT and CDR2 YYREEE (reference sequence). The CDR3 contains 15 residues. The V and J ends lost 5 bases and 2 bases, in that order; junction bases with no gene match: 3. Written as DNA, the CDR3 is TGTGCCAGCAGAAGGGACAGGGGAAACACCGGGGAGCTGTTTTTT. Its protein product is CASRRDRGNTGELFF. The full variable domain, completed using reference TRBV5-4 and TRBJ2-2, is ETGVTQSPTHLIKTRGQQVTLRCSSQSGHNTVSWYQQALGQGPQFIFQYYREEENGRGNFPPRFSGLQFPNYSSELNVNALELDDSALYLCASRRDRGNTGELFFGEGSRLTVL.

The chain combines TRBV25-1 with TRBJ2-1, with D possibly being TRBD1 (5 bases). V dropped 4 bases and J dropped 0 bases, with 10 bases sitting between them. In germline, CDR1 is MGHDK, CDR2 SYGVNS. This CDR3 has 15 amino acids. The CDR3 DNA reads TGTGCCAGCAGTGCTGACAGAAGCTCCTACAATGAGCAGTTCTTC. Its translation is CASSADRSSYNEQFF.